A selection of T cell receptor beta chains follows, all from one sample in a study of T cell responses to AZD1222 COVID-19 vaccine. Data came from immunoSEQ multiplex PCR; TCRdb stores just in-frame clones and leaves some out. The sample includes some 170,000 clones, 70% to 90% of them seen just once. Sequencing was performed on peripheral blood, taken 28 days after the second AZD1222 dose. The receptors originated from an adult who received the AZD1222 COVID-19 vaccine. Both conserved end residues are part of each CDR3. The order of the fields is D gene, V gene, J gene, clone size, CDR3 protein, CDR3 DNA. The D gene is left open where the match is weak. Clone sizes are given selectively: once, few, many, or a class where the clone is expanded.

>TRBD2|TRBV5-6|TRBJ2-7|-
CASSPGGQGRAYEQYF
TGTGCCAGCAGCCCGGGGGGGCAGGGGAGGGCCTACGAGCAGTACTTC
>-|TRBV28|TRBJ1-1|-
CASSLQGGGTEAFF
TGTGCCAGCAGTCTCCAGGGCGGAGGCACTGAAGCTTTCTTT
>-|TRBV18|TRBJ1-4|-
CASSPDITGEKLFF
TGTGCCAGCTCACCCGACATAACCGGGGAAAAACTGTTTTTT
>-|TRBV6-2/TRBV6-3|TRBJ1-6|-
CASSPQRGNSPLHF
TGTGCCAGCAGTCCCCAACGGGGTAATTCACCCCTCCACTTT
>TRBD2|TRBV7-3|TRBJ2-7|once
CASSRSGGEPTYEQYF
TGTGCCAGCAGCCGCTCGGGGGGGGAGCCGACTTACGAGCAGTACTTC
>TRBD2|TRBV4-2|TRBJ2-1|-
CASSLQQAAGGSAWNEQFF
TGTGCCAGCAGCCTTCAGCAGGCAGCGGGGGGGTCCGCTTGGAATGAGCAGTTCTTC
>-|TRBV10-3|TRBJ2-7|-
CAISELGNYEQYF
TGTGCCATCAGTGAGTTGGGCAACTACGAGCAGTACTTC
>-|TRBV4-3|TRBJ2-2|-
CASSQGGASTGELFF
TGCGCCAGCAGCCAAGGAGGCGCTAGCACCGGGGAGCTGTTTTTT
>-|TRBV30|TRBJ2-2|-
CAWSEFQWTGELFF
TGTGCCTGGAGTGAGTTTCAATGGACCGGGGAGCTGTTTTTT
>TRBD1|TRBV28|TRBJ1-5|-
CASRGADRGDQPQHF
TGTGCCAGCAGGGGAGCAGACAGGGGAGATCAGCCCCAGCATTTT
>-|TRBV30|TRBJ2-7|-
CAWSVWGVSYEQYF
TGTGCCTGGAGTGTATGGGGCGTATCCTACGAGCAGTACTTC
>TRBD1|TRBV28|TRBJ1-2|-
CATGKTGGAPRPLF
TGTGCCACTGGGAAAACAGGGGGCGCACCACGCCCCTTGTTC
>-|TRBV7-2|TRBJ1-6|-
CASSLEGPGRSPLHF
TGTGCCAGCAGCTTAGAGGGGCCGGGGAGGTCACCCCTCCACTTT
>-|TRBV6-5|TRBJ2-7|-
CASIPTAGFYEQYF
TGTGCCAGCATCCCAACCGCCGGTTTCTACGAGCAGTACTTC
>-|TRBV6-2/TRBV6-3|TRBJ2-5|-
CASSFTTVETQYF
TGTGCCAGCAGTTTTACCACCGTAGAGACCCAGTACTTC
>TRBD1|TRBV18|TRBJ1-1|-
CASSQGQGATEAFF
TGTGCCAGCTCACAGGGACAGGGGGCCACTGAAGCTTTCTTT
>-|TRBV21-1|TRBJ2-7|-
CASSKCVQDRVSYEQYF
TGTGCCAGCAGCAAATGCGTCCAGGACAGGGTTTCCTACGAGCAGTACTTC
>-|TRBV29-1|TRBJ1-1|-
CSVEFGMNTEAFF
TGCAGCGTTGAATTCGGAATGAACACTGAAGCTTTCTTT
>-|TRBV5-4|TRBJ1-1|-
CASSLGAAGSTEAFF
TGTGCCAGCAGCTTGGGGGCAGCAGGAAGCACTGAAGCTTTCTTT
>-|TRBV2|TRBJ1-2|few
CASSEYHGEREGYTF
TGTGCCAGCAGTGAATATCATGGCGAAAGGGAGGGCTACACCTTC
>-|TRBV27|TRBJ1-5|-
CASSLQGNQPQHF
TGTGCCAGCAGTCTTCAGGGTAATCAGCCCCAGCATTTT
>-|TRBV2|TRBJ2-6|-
CASGRRAGANVLTF
TGTGCCAGCGGCCGCCGGGCTGGGGCCAACGTCCTGACTTTC
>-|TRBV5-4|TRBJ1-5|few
CASSYGGGNQPQHF
TGTGCCAGCAGCTATGGAGGTGGCAATCAGCCCCAGCATTTT
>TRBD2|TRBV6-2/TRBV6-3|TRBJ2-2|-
CASSYSKRGDTGELFF
TGTGCCAGCAGTTACTCTAAGCGGGGGGACACCGGGGAGCTGTTTTTT
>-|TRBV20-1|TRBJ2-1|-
CSATHYNEQFF
TGCAGTGCTACCCACTACAATGAGCAGTTCTTC
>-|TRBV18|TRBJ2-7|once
CASRPSGSPGTYEQYF
TGTGCCAGTCGACCCAGCGGGTCCCCGGGGACCTACGAGCAGTACTTC
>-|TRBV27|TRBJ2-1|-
CASSFLRPQYNSDYNEQFF
TGTGCCAGCAGTTTTTTGCGCCCTCAATATAACTCCGATTACAATGAGCAGTTCTTC
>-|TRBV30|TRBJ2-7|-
CAWSVKGHEQYF
TGTGCCTGGAGTGTGAAGGGGCACGAGCAGTACTTC
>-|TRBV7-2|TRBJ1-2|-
CASSRTVGVYGYTF
TGTGCCAGCAGCCGCACGGTAGGGGTTTATGGCTACACCTTC
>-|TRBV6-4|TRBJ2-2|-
CASSARGGDTGELFF
TGTGCCAGCAGTGCACGGGGAGGCGACACCGGGGAGCTGTTTTTT
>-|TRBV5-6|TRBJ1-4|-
CASSFGSTNEKLFF
TGTGCCAGCAGCTTTGGATCAACTAATGAAAAACTGTTTTTT
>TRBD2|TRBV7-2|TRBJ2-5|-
CASSPTSSGGRQETQYF
TGTGCCAGCAGCCCAACCTCTAGCGGGGGAAGACAAGAGACCCAGTACTTC
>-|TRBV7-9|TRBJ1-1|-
CASSSEWGTEAFF
TGTGCCAGCAGCTCAGAGTGGGGCACTGAAGCTTTCTTT
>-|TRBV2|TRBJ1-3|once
CASSPTGSTSGNTIYF
TGTGCCAGCAGCCCTACAGGGAGTACCTCTGGAAACACCATATATTTT
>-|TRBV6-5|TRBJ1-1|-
CASTEWGGRGTEAFF
TGTGCCAGCACAGAATGGGGGGGCCGGGGAACTGAAGCTTTCTTT
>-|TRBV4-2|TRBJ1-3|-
CASSQEGVGNTIYF
TGTGCCAGCAGCCAAGAAGGGGTTGGAAACACCATATATTTT
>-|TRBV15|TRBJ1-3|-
CATSRDRNSGNTIYF
TGTGCCACCAGCAGAGATCGAAACAGTGGAAACACCATATATTTT
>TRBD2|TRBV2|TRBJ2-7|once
CASRLNSGGSYEQYF
TGTGCCAGCAGGCTAAATAGCGGGGGGTCCTACGAGCAGTACTTC
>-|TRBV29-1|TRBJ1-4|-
CSVTAGAGEKLFF
TGCAGCGTAACTGCGGGGGCGGGTGAAAAACTGTTTTTT
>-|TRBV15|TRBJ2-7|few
CATSRQLGTYEQYF
TGTGCCACCAGCAGGCAACTCGGGACCTACGAGCAGTACTTC
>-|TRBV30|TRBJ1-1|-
CAWSVGGNTRF
TGTGCCTGGAGTGTGGGGGGTAACACCCGCTTT
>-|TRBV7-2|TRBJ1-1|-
CASSLAGFLTEAFF
TGTGCCAGCAGCTTAGCGGGGTTCCTAACTGAAGCTTTCTTT
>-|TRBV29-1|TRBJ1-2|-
CSVVGGDPGYGYTF
TGCAGCGTTGTGGGGGGGGACCCCGGGTATGGCTACACCTTC
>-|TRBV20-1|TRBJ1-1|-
CSASEGADLNEAFF
TGCAGTGCTAGTGAGGGCGCCGACTTAAATGAAGCTTTCTTT
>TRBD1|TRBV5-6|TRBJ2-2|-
CASSSRTGLNTGELFF
TGTGCCAGCAGCTCCCGGACAGGCCTCAACACCGGGGAGCTGTTTTTT
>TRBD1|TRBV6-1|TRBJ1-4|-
CASSGQGRSPNEKLFF
TGTGCCAGCAGTGGACAGGGAAGGTCGCCTAATGAAAAACTGTTTTTT
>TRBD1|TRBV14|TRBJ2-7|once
CASNDREFGEQYF
TGTGCCAGCAACGACAGGGAGTTTGGCGAGCAGTACTTC
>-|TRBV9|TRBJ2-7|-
CASSVGRRDEQYF
TGTGCCAGCAGCGTAGGGAGGAGGGACGAGCAGTACTTC
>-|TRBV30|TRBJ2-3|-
CAWSVGGSRADTQYF
TGTGCCTGGAGTGTTGGGGGATCTCGGGCAGATACGCAGTATTTT
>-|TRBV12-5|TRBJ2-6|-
CASGLVRQGSGANVLTF
TGTGCTAGTGGTTTGGTACGTCAGGGCTCTGGGGCCAACGTCCTGACTTTC
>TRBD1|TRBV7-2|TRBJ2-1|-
CASSRRDRGLYNEQFF
TGTGCCAGCAGCCGCCGGGACAGGGGGCTCTACAATGAGCAGTTCTTC
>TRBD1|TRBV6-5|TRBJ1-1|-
CASHQVNTGGTEAFF
TGTGCCAGCCATCAGGTGAACACAGGGGGCACTGAAGCTTTCTTT
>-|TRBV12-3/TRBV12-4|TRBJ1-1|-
CASTVGAEAFF
TGTGCCAGCACCGTTGGGGCTGAAGCTTTCTTT